The subject of this entry is one TCR beta chain. As originally analysed: Cell counts per sample came from amplifying reference gene primers. This table comes from immunoSEQ multiplex PCR, and its TCRdb copy is limited to in-frame clones, with some not included. The D gene and trimming were derived from the DNA, and the V and J assignments and clone size from that table. The profile shows more than 90,000 clones, around three quarters of them singletons. The germline V gene has CDR1 SGHDN and CDR2 FVKESK. Trimming took off 3 bases at V and 8 bases at J, with 16 bases between the two ends. CDR3 length: 14 amino acids. This record belongs to a study of blood T cell repertoires in COVID-19. Overall study: Acute and convalescent COVID-19 specimens originated in the United States, Italy and Spain. T cells, B-cell-depleted T cells, or PBMCs provided the cDNA or gDNA that served as material.

This sequence originates from a man aged 70-80 years with acute or convalescent COVID-19. Sequenced input: peripheral blood. This chain connects TRBV14 to TRBJ1-2; D remains unclear. In nucleotides, the CDR3 is TGTGCCAGCAGCCAGGGAGGTTCCCCCGGGGGCTACACCTTC. This encodes CASSQGGSPGGYTF.